These T cell receptor beta chains were read from a single sample in a study of blood T cells in healthy people across ages. TCRdb re-analysed the 5' RACE reads in MiXCR, keeping a single row per CDR3 protein. The top ten clones hold about 4% of a sample with 1.5 million to 1.9 million distinct CDR3 sequences, around 40% of them seen once. The material sequenced was blood. The receptors here all came from a woman aged 18 to 35 in good health. Each CDR3 is given with its conserved first and last residue. The D gene is left open where the match is weak. Size values are once, few and many counts, or a class for expanded clones, and some rows have none.

clone_size	j_call	v_call	d_call	cdr3_aa	cdr3_nt
few	TRBJ1-5	TRBV6-1	.	CASSGGGPHQPQHF	TGTGCCAGCAGTGGTGGGGGCCCACATCAGCCCCAGCATTTT
.	TRBJ1-1	TRBV27	TRBD1	CASSSQGFSEAFF	TGTGCCAGCAGTTCACAGGGGTTTTCTGAAGCTTTCTTT
.	TRBJ1-2	TRBV20-1	TRBD1	CSANRGFFGYTF	TGCAGTGCTAACAGGGGATTCTTCGGCTACACCTTC
.	TRBJ2-5	TRBV15	.	CATSRDLTRETQYF	TGTGCCACCAGCAGAGATTTGACTAGAGAGACCCAGTACTTC
.	TRBJ2-3	TRBV6-5	.	CASSFGLLGTDTQYF	TGTGCCAGCAGTTTCGGACTGCTGGGGACAGATACGCAGTATTTT
.	TRBJ2-7	TRBV20-1	TRBD2	CSARAPGSGTHEQYF	TGCAGTGCTAGAGCCCCGGGGAGCGGGACCCACGAGCAGTACTTC
.	TRBJ2-7	TRBV6-2/TRBV6-3	.	CASSPLTDSYEQYF	TGTGCCAGCAGTCCGCTGACAGACTCCTACGAGCAGTACTTC
.	TRBJ2-1	TRBV14	TRBD2	CASRGGPSYNEQFF	TGTGCCAGCCGGGGGGGCCCTTCCTACAATGAGCAGTTCTTC
.	TRBJ2-7	TRBV2	.	CASSELSPPYNEQYF	TGTGCCAGCAGCGAACTTAGTCCGCCCTACAATGAGCAGTACTTC
.	TRBJ2-7	TRBV4-3	.	CASSQDTRNTYEQYF	TGCGCCAGCAGCCAAGATACCAGGAACACCTACGAGCAGTACTTC
.	TRBJ2-5	TRBV28	TRBD1	CASRTDRGVYETQYF	TGTGCCAGCAGGACCGACAGGGGTGTCTATGAGACCCAGTACTTC
.	TRBJ2-7	TRBV28	TRBD1	CASKVAGTGLHEQYF	TGTGCCAGCAAGGTTGCCGGGACAGGGCTCCACGAGCAGTACTTC
.	TRBJ2-7	TRBV28	.	CAGRPEQATYEQYF	TGTGCCGGCAGACCCGAACAGGCTACCTACGAGCAGTACTTC
.	TRBJ2-2	TRBV5-1	TRBD2	CASSLISGGNTGELFF	TGCGCCAGCAGCTTGATTAGCGGGGGGAACACCGGGGAGCTGTTTTTT
once	TRBJ1-5	TRBV6-6	.	CATADGLSQPQHF	TGTGCCACCGCGGACGGGCTGAGTCAGCCCCAGCATTTT
.	TRBJ2-7	TRBV20-1	TRBD2	CSASVRGVYNEQYF	TGCAGTGCTAGTGTGCGGGGGGTCTACAATGAGCAGTACTTC
few	TRBJ2-1	TRBV3-1	TRBD1	CASSQGQGFDEQFF	TGTGCCAGCAGCCAAGGACAGGGATTTGATGAGCAGTTCTTC
.	TRBJ2-7	TRBV5-5	.	CASSLAELAYNEQYF	TGTGCCAGCAGCTTGGCCGAGCTAGCCTACAATGAGCAGTACTTC
many	TRBJ1-4	TRBV6-2/TRBV6-3	.	CASSYDRSPRLNEKLFF	TGTGCCAGCAGTTACGACAGGTCTCCCCGACTCAATGAAAAACTGTTTTTT
once	TRBJ2-1	TRBV7-3	TRBD1	CASSPLGTGYNEQFF	TGTGCCAGCAGTCCTCTTGGGACAGGCTACAATGAGCAGTTCTTC
few	TRBJ2-1	TRBV12-3/TRBV12-4	.	CASKSWQGRRNEQFF	TGTGCCAGCAAATCTTGGCAGGGTCGTCGCAATGAGCAGTTCTTC
.	TRBJ2-1	TRBV7-2	.	CASSVVLANEQFF	TGTGCCAGCAGCGTAGTACTCGCCAATGAGCAGTTCTTC
.	TRBJ2-5	TRBV7-2	.	CASSLESRSGNEQYF	TGTGCCAGCAGCTTAGAATCGCGGTCGGGCAATGAGCAGTACTTC
few	TRBJ2-3	TRBV7-2	.	CASRIYLGGKNTQYF	TGTGCCAGCAGGATTTATTTGGGGGGCAAAAATACGCAGTATTTT
.	TRBJ1-6	TRBV12-3/TRBV12-4	.	CASTTTSSYNSPLHF	TGTGCCAGCACCACGACGAGCTCCTATAATTCACCCCTCCACTTT
few	TRBJ2-7	TRBV7-2	TRBD1	CASSSAGTGVYEQYF	TGTGCCAGCAGCTCAGCCGGGACAGGGGTATACGAGCAGTACTTC
.	TRBJ2-7	TRBV6-5	.	CASSYYAGLSYNEQYF	TGTGCCAGCAGTTACTATGCGGGGCTTTCCTACAATGAGCAGTACTTC
many	TRBJ2-1	TRBV2	.	CASRGNNEQFF	TGTGCCAGCAGGGGTAACAATGAGCAGTTCTTC
once	TRBJ2-3	TRBV15	.	CATSRGLTSRATDTQYF	TGTGCCACCAGCAGAGGCCTCACTAGCCGGGCCACAGATACGCAGTATTTT
few	TRBJ1-2	TRBV5-1	.	CASSLEAGRGIHGYTF	TGCGCCAGCAGCTTGGAAGCGGGCAGGGGTATCCATGGCTACACCTTC
.	TRBJ1-2	TRBV30	.	CAWSLGPLGYGYTF	TGTGCCTGGAGTTTAGGACCTCTCGGCTATGGCTACACCTTC
few	TRBJ2-3	TRBV12-3/TRBV12-4	.	CASSFDADTQYF	TGTGCCAGCAGTTTTGACGCAGATACGCAGTATTTT
.	TRBJ2-2	TRBV7-9	TRBD1	CASSFAYRGRNTGELFF	TGTGCCAGCAGCTTCGCCTACAGGGGGAGAAACACCGGGGAGCTGTTTTTT
few	TRBJ2-3	TRBV25-1	.	CASLKGGVDTDTQYF	TGTGCCAGCCTCAAGGGGGGGGTCGACACAGATACGCAGTATTTT
.	TRBJ1-1	TRBV6-1	TRBD1	CASSEASGDRGNTEAFF	TGTGCCAGCAGTGAAGCGTCTGGGGACAGGGGGAACACTGAAGCTTTCTTT
.	TRBJ1-2	TRBV5-1	.	CASSLGQMTNYGYTF	TGCGCCAGCAGCTTGGGTCAGATGACCAACTATGGCTACACCTTC
.	TRBJ2-7	TRBV7-8	.	CASSVEPANYEQYF	TGTGCCAGCAGCGTAGAACCGGCAAACTACGAGCAGTACTTC
.	TRBJ2-7	TRBV11-2	.	CASSSLATVDEQYF	TGTGCCAGCAGTAGCCTAGCAACCGTGGACGAGCAGTACTTC
.	TRBJ2-1	TRBV18	.	CASSPPWGLSYNEQFF	TGTGCCAGCTCACCACCCTGGGGCCTTAGCTACAATGAGCAGTTCTTC
few	TRBJ2-1	TRBV4-3	TRBD2	CASSHDTSLAGNEQFF	TGCGCCAGCAGCCATGATACGTCTCTAGCGGGAAATGAGCAGTTCTTC
.	TRBJ1-2	TRBV4-3	.	CASSQEDRRGYGYTF	TGCGCCAGCAGCCAAGAAGACAGGCGGGGTTATGGCTACACCTTC